This T cell receptor (beta chain) originates from a study of T cell changes during pregnancy in multiple sclerosis. This table comes from immunoSEQ multiplex PCR, and its TCRdb copy is limited to in-frame clones, with some not included. Here the sample spans around 56,000 clones, 90% being singletons. The CDR3 spans 15 residues. Between the trimmed V and J ends, which lost 8 bases and 5 bases, there was a span of 18 bases. Germline CDR1 and CDR2: MGHRA and YSYEKL. The sequence derives from a female donor in good health, enrolled as a control in a pregnancy study. The chain employs TRBV4-1 and TRBJ1-4, with no clear D. The sequencing used peripheral blood, collected in the first trimester of pregnancy. The chain's CDR3 is CASHSPGRSNEKLFF. The CDR3 DNA reads as TGCGCCAGCCATTCCCCTGGCCGGAGCAATGAAAAACTGTTTTTT.